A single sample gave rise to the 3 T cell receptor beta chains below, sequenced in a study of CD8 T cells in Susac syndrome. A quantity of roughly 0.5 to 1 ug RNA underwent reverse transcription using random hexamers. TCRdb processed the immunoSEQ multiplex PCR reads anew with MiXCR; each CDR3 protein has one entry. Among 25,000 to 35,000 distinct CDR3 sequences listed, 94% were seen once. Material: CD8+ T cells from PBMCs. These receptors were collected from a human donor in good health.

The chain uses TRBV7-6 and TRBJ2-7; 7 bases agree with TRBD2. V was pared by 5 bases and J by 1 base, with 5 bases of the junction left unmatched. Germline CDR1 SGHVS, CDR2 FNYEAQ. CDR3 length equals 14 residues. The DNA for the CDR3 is TGTGCCAGCAGCCGTGGGGGGGTTTCCTACGAGCAGTACTTC. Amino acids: CASSRGGVSYEQYF.

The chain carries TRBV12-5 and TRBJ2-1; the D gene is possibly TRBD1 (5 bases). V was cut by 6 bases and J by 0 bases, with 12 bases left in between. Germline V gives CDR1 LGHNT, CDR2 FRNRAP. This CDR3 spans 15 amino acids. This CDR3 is CASGPSDSSYNEQFF. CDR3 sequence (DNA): TGTGCTAGTGGACCGTCTGACAGCTCCTACAATGAGCAGTTCTTC. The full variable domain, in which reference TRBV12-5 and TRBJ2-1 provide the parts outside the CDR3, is DARVTQTPRHKVTEMGQEVTMRCQPILGHNTVFWYRQTMMQGLELLAYFRNRAPLDDSGMPKDRFSAEMPDATLATLKIQPSEPRDSAVYFCASGPSDSSYNEQFFGPGTRLTVL.

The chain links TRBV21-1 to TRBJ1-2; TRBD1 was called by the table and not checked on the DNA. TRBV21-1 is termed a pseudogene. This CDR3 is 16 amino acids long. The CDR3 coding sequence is TGTGCCAGCAGCAAGGGGGACAGGGATGGCGGGAATGGCTACACCTTC. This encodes CASSKGDRDGGNGYTF.